Presented here are 29 T cell receptor beta chains from one specimen sequenced in a study of cytomegalovirus exposure and HLA in healthy donors. The PCR employed 60 Vbeta primers together with 13 Jbeta primers. This table comes from immunoSEQ multiplex PCR, and its TCRdb copy is limited to in-frame clones, with some not included. This repertoire includes just under 90,000 clones. The sequenced material came from PBMCs. The source of these receptors is a girl aged 5 to 17 in good health and CMV-seropositive.

Regarding this clone: Germline is not matched at one junction end, which may reflect a read error. The chain employs TRBV5-6 and TRBJ2-5; 8 nucleotides line up with TRBD2. The CDR3 extends over 14 amino acids. From germline, CDR1 is SGHDT and CDR2 YYEEEE. The CDR3 sequence: CASSFGGAVENQYF. The DNA of the CDR3 is TGTGCCAGCAGCTTCGGGGGGGCAGTGGAGAACCAGTACTTC.

The CDR3, as DNA: TGTGCCAGCAGCGCAGACGGGGGGAATCAGCCCCAGCATTTT. As protein: CASSADGGNQPQHF. The chain joins TRBV9 to TRBJ1-5; maybe TRBD1 (5 bases). Per the germline V gene, CDR1 is SGDLS and CDR2 is YYNGEE. CDR3 length equals 14 residues. The V end was cut by 3 bases, the J end by 4 bases, with 11 bases between.

The rearrangement links TRBV4-2 to TRBJ2-5; TRBD2 aligns across 13 bases. The closer fit of TRBJ2-7 to the DNA end suggests the J call may be wrong. CDR1 and CDR2 (germline): LGHNA, YNFKEQ. The CDR3 loop spans 17 amino acids. CDR3 nucleotide sequence: TGTGCCAGCAGCCATGCTAACCGACTAGCGGGGGGTTACGAGCAGTACTTC. It is translated as CASSHANRLAGGYEQYF.

The chain is built from TRBV28 and TRBJ2-5, with D tentatively TRBD1 (6 bases). There are 16 residues in the CDR3. V shed 5 bases and J shed 2 bases, with 18 bases lying between them. Germline V gives CDR1 MDHEN, CDR2 SYDVKM. This CDR3 is CASSLPDSEVQETQYF. The DNA of the CDR3 is TGTGCCAGCAGTCTACCGGACAGCGAGGTTCAAGAGACCCAGTACTTC.

The J gene is TRBJ2-1, the V gene TRBV6-4; the D gene is possibly TRBD1 (6 bases). The CDR3 covers 12 residues. Germline-derived CDR1 and CDR2 are MRHNA and SNTAGT. V lost 5 bases, J lost 9 bases, and 11 bases lay in between. In DNA form, the CDR3 reads TGTGCCAGCAGTTCTACAGGGACTGAGCAGTTCTTC. This encodes CASSSTGTEQFF.

This rearrangement joins TRBV4-1 to TRBJ2-7; 7 nucleotides agree with TRBD2. CDR3 length: 16 residues. Trimming cost V 1 base and J 2 bases; bases outside gene matches: 8. Looked up from germline, CDR1 is MGHRA and CDR2 is YSYEKL. Written as DNA, the CDR3 is TGCGCCAGCAGCCAAGGGAGCGGGGATCTTGCCTACGAGCAGTACTTC. Amino acids: CASSQGSGDLAYEQYF.

This chain links TRBV4-1 with TRBJ1-2, with D possibly matching TRBD1 (6 bases). Trimming took 2 bases from V and 8 from J, leaving 21 bases between them. CDR3 length: 16 amino acids. Germline V CDR1 and CDR2: MGHRA, YSYEKL. The DNA of the CDR3 is TGCGCCAGCAGCCAACCATTCCCAGGGGCAGGGCAGGGCTACACCTTC. Translated, it gives CASSQPFPGAGQGYTF.

The gene calls are TRBV6-5 and TRBJ2-7, with 7 bases identical to TRBD1. The CDR3 runs to 14 residues. The germline CDR1 and CDR2 sequences are MNHEY and SVGAGI. V was pared by 5 bases and J by 2 bases, with 6 bases of the junction left unmatched. The CDR3 sequence is CASSARQGPYEQYF. In DNA, the CDR3 is TGTGCCAGCAGTGCCCGACAGGGACCCTACGAGCAGTACTTC.

CDR3 sequence reads: CASSTNRGHQETQYF. CDR3 nucleotides: TGTGCCAGCAGTACAAACAGGGGGCATCAAGAGACCCAGTACTTC. The V and J genes are TRBV6-5 and TRBJ2-5, with 9 bases fitting TRBD1. Trimming at V came to 5 bases and at J to 2 bases, leaving 6 bases not matched to a gene. The CDR3 consists of 15 residues. Germline V gene data show CDR1 as MNHEY and CDR2 as SVGAGI.

J is TRBJ1-5 and V is TRBV7-9; D ambiguous. In germline, CDR1 is SEHNR, CDR2 FQNEAQ (reference sequence). With 1 base removed from V and 5 bases from J, the gap between germline ends came to 15 bases. This CDR3 spans 16 amino acids. The CDR3 here is CASSLGGAGVDQPQHF. CDR3 nucleotides: TGTGCCAGCAGCTTAGGAGGAGCGGGCGTAGATCAGCCCCAGCATTTT.

J is TRBJ2-5 and V is TRBV9; D is perhaps TRBD1 (6 bases). The CDR3 runs 13 residues. CDR1 and CDR2 from the germline V gene are SGDLS and YYNGEE. Between the trimmed V and J ends, which lost 3 bases and 5 bases, there was a span of 11 bases. As DNA, the CDR3 is TGTGCCAGCAGCGAGGGGGTTCTGGAGACCCAGTACTTC. It is translated as CASSEGVLETQYF.

The V and J genes are TRBV6-1 and TRBJ2-5, with D possibly TRBD1 on 5 matching bases. CDR1 MNHNS and CDR2 SASEGT come from the germline V gene. CDR3 length: 12 amino acids. V was pared by 1 base and J by 9 bases, with 9 bases between. This chain's CDR3 is CASSEGAGSQYF. CDR3 sequence (DNA): TGTGCCAGCAGTGAAGGGGCAGGGTCCCAGTACTTC.

The chain combines TRBV30 with TRBJ2-1, with TRBD1 matching 9 bases. This CDR3 contains 14 residues. The ends lost 1 base at V and 8 bases at J; junction bases unmatched: 6. Germline lookup yields CDR1 GTSNPN and CDR2 SVGIG (reference sequence). The CDR3 sequence is CAWSAGQGADEQFF. Here the CDR3 DNA reads TGTGCCTGGAGTGCGGGACAGGGCGCAGATGAGCAGTTCTTC.

The chain couples TRBV7-8 to TRBJ1-5; D may be TRBD1 (5 bases). The V gene's germline CDR1 is SGHVS and CDR2 FQNEAQ. The CDR3 covers 14 residues. Trimming removed 5 bases from V and 7 bases from J, with 15 bases in between. The CDR3 bases are TGTGCCAGCAGCCTACGGGGGACTGAGCAGCCCCAGCATTTT. Residues: CASSLRGTEQPQHF.

This chain connects TRBV2 to TRBJ2-5; TRBD2 aligns across 8 bases. The length of the CDR3 is 16 residues. V gave up 8 bases and J gave up 4 bases; unmatched junction bases: 15. Per germline, CDR1 SNHLY and CDR2 FYNNEI. The CDR3 here is CASGPSTAGVRETQYF. Here the CDR3 DNA reads TGTGCCAGCGGACCATCGACAGCGGGGGTGAGAGAGACCCAGTACTTC. Looking up the rest from reference TRBV2 and TRBJ2-5 gives the full variable domain: EPEVTQTPSHQVTQMGQEVILRCVPISNHLYFYWYRQILGQKVEFLVSFYNNEISEKSEIFDDQFSVERPDGSNFTLKIRSTKLEDSAMYFCASGPSTAGVRETQYFGPGTRLLVL.

CDR3 residues: CASSMGQGGYEQYV. The CDR3 nucleotides are TGTGCCAGCAGTATGGGACAGGGTGGCTACGAGCAGTACGTC. The rearrangement links TRBV6-1 to TRBJ2-7, with 9 bases matching TRBD1. V lost 5 bases to trimming and J lost 3 bases; unmatched junction nucleotides: 5. The CDR3 covers 14 residues. Germline values: CDR1 MNHNS, CDR2 SASEGT.

This chain connects TRBV6-1 to TRBJ1-6; D possibly corresponds to TRBD1 (6 bases). The V end lost 6 bases, the J end lost 10 bases, and 16 bases lay between the germline ends. CDR1 is MNHNS and CDR2 is SASEGT in the germline V gene. The CDR3 totals 14 residues. CDR3 in amino acids: CASSGQSGASPLHF. The DNA for the CDR3 is TGTGCCAGCAGCGGACAGTCCGGGGCCTCACCCCTCCACTTT.

The chain has TRBV6-6 and TRBJ2-2; TRBD1 matches 7 bases. The CDR3 length is 15 residues. CDR1 MNHNY and CDR2 SVGAGI come from the germline V gene (reference sequence). V lost 7 bases and J lost 4; bases outside the gene matches: 9. Here the CDR3 reads CASTLQGPGTGELFF. CDR3 nucleotides: TGTGCCAGCACTCTACAGGGGCCGGGCACCGGGGAGCTGTTTTTT.

The chain uses TRBV6-5 and TRBJ1-3; D remains ambiguous. CDR1 and CDR2 from the germline V gene are MNHEY and SVGAGI. The length of the CDR3 is 16 residues. The V and J ends lost 4 bases and 0 bases respectively, with 13 bases between them. CDR3 DNA: TGTGCCAGCAGTTTCGGGAGGACCAACTCTGGAAACACCATATATTTT. Translation: CASSFGRTNSGNTIYF.

The chain recombines TRBV4-3 with TRBJ1-5; 10 bases fit TRBD1. The V gene end was trimmed by 0 bases and the J gene end by 4 bases; junction bases not matched to a gene: 6. CDR1 LGHNA and CDR2 YSLEER come from the germline V gene. This CDR3 comprises 17 residues. The CDR3 protein is CASSQDRTGGKNQPQHF. DNA for the CDR3: TGCGCCAGCAGCCAAGATCGGACAGGGGGGAAGAATCAGCCCCAGCATTTT.

The chain couples TRBV9 to TRBJ1-1; a possible D gene is TRBD1 (5 bases). Deletions cut 2 bases from V and 2 bases from J, with 7 bases between. There are 13 residues in the CDR3. Germline V CDR1 and CDR2: SGDLS, YYNGEE. The CDR3 nucleotides are TGTGCCAGCAGCGTCAGGGTAAACACTGAAGCTTTCTTT. It specifies CASSVRVNTEAFF. Supplemented by reference TRBV9 and TRBJ1-1, the full variable domain reads DSGVTQTPKHLITATGQRVTLRCSPRSGDLSVYWYQQSLDQGLQFLIQYYNGEERAKGNILERFSAQQFPDLHSELNLSSLELGDSALYFCASSVRVNTEAFFGQGTRLTVV.

The rearrangement links TRBV19 to TRBJ1-4, with a possible D match to TRBD1 (6 bases). Germline V gene lookup returns CDR1 LNHDA and CDR2 SQIVND (reference sequence). The CDR3 is made up of 15 amino acids. The V end was cut by 6 bases, the J end by 8 bases, with 19 bases between. CDR3 region: CASSNAGARREKLFF. In DNA form, the CDR3 reads TGTGCCAGTAGCAACGCGGGGGCGCGGCGCGAAAAACTGTTTTTT.

This chain uses TRBV9 with TRBJ2-4; 8 bases match TRBD1. The J segment lost 7 bases and the V segment lost 3 bases, leaving 6 bases of the junction unmatched. The CDR3 has 14 amino acids. Germline CDR1 is SGDLS and CDR2 is YYNGEE. CDR3 sequence reads: CASSAGQGWNIQYF. The CDR3 region has the DNA TGTGCCAGCAGCGCCGGACAGGGATGGAACATTCAGTACTTC.

This chain joins TRBV9 and TRBJ1-2, with 8 bases lining up with TRBD1. This CDR3 has 17 amino acids. V shed 4 bases and J 5 bases; nucleotides not matched to a gene: 16. CDR1 is SGDLS, CDR2 YYNGEE, per germline. CDR3 nucleotides: TGTGCCAGCAGCCCCAGTAGGTGGCAGGGGGCTGATTATGGCTACACCTTC. It codes for CASSPSRWQGADYGYTF.

The chain uses TRBV15 and TRBJ1-6, with a weak D call TRBD1 (6 bases). The CDR3 consists of 18 residues. V lost 1 base and J 2 bases, leaving 15 bases between the germline ends. Germline CDR1 is LNHNV and CDR2 is YYDKDF (reference sequence). Here the CDR3 DNA reads TGTGCCACCAGCAGAGCCATCAAGGGGGTTCCCTATAATTCACCCCTCCACTTT. Protein: CATSRAIKGVPYNSPLHF.

The rearrangement joins TRBV5-6 to TRBJ1-5; 7 nucleotides agree with TRBD1. With 0 bases clipped from V and 7 bases from J, the junction kept 10 bases outside the gene matches. The germline gives CDR1 SGHDT, CDR2 YYEEEE. CDR3 size: 16 residues. CDR3 region: CASSLGGQVWGQPQHF. For the CDR3, the DNA is TGTGCCAGCAGCTTGGGAGGACAGGTTTGGGGCCAGCCCCAGCATTTT.

V gene TRBV27 combines with J gene TRBJ1-1, with D perhaps matching TRBD1 (6 bases). The CDR3 spans 12 residues. Germline V gives CDR1 MNHEY, CDR2 SMNVEV (reference sequence). Trimming took off 5 bases at V and 5 bases at J, with 9 bases between the two ends. The DNA of the CDR3 is TGTGCCAGCAGTACCACAGGGACTGAAGCTTTCTTT. Translated, it gives CASSTTGTEAFF.

V and J are TRBV28 and TRBJ1-1, with D perhaps matching TRBD1 (5 bases). V was pared by 1 base and J by 6 bases, with 15 bases between. This CDR3 region has 15 residues. From germline, CDR1 is MDHEN and CDR2 SYDVKM. The CDR3, as DNA: TGTGCCAGCAGTTTATCCTCGACAGCCACGCCTGAAGCTTTCTTT. Translating it yields CASSLSSTATPEAFF. Together with reference TRBV28 and TRBJ1-1, the CDR3 gives the full variable domain: DVKVTQSSRYLVKRTGEKVFLECVQDMDHENMFWYRQDPGLGLRLIYFSYDVKMKEKGDIPEGYSVSREKKERFSLILESASTNQTSMYLCASSLSSTATPEAFFGQGTRLTVV.

This chain connects TRBV19 to TRBJ2-3, with TRBD1 identical over 11 bases. Germline-derived CDR1 and CDR2 are LNHDA and SQIVND (reference sequence). CDR3 length: 15 residues. With 7 bases clipped from V and 1 base from J, the junction kept 4 bases outside the gene matches. CDR3 nucleotide sequence: TGTGCCAGTACCCTGGGACAGGGGGGCACAGATACGCAGTATTTT. Protein sequence: CASTLGQGGTDTQYF. The variable domain in full, completed from reference TRBV19 and TRBJ2-3, reads DGGITQSPKYLFRKEGQNVTLSCEQNLNHDAMYWYRQDPGQGLRLIYYSQIVNDFQKGDIAEGYSVSREKKESFPLTVTSAQKNPTAFYLCASTLGQGGTDTQYFGPGTRLTVL.